Listed below are T cell receptor beta chains from one sample, sequenced in a study of blood T cell repertoires in COVID-19. The repertoire was sequenced with immunoSEQ multiplex PCR; TCRdb's copy has only in-frame clones and lacks some. In the table there are about 94,000 clones, roughly 84% of which are singletons. The sequenced material came from peripheral blood. The receptors shown here come from a man between 60 and 70 years old with acute or convalescent COVID-19. Each CDR3 is given with its conserved first and last residue. D genes are given only for firm matches. Rows may omit the clone size; those that give it use once, few, many or a size class.

CDR3aa | CDR3nt | j_gene | abundance | d_gene | v_gene
CASSLAGITYNEQFF | TGCGCCAGCAGCTTAGCGGGGATTACCTACAATGAGCAGTTCTTC | TRBJ2-1 | once | TRBD2 | TRBV5-1
CASSDNRNTEAFF | TGTGCCAGCAGCGATAACAGGAACACTGAAGCTTTCTTT | TRBJ1-1 | . | . | TRBV5-4
CASSLTASGANYNEQFF | TGTGCCAGCAGTTTAACGGCTAGCGGGGCCAACTACAATGAGCAGTTCTTC | TRBJ2-1 | . | TRBD2 | TRBV28
CASSIQGGTYNEQFF | TGTGCCAGTAGTATACAGGGTGGTACCTACAATGAGCAGTTCTTC | TRBJ2-1 | . | . | TRBV19
CASSLGTLADRYF | TGTGCCAGCAGCTTAGGTACTCTAGCTGATCGGTATTTT | TRBJ2-3 | . | . | TRBV11-2
CASSLGDRGYGYTF | TGCGCCAGCAGCTTGGGGGACAGGGGCTATGGCTACACCTTC | TRBJ1-2 | . | TRBD1 | TRBV5-1
CASSIDGVAYNEQFF | TGTGCCAGTAGTATAGACGGGGTGGCCTACAATGAGCAGTTCTTC | TRBJ2-1 | . | . | TRBV19
CASSPTGDGYTF | TGTGCCAGCTCGCCAACAGGGGATGGCTACACCTTC | TRBJ1-2 | few | TRBD1 | TRBV18
CAWKPGQWSYEQYF | TGTGCCTGGAAGCCGGGACAGTGGTCCTACGAGCAGTACTTC | TRBJ2-7 | . | TRBD1 | TRBV30
CASSPGGNRNTEAFF | TGCGCCAGCAGCCCAGGGGGCAACCGGAACACTGAAGCTTTCTTT | TRBJ1-1 | . | TRBD1 | TRBV4-1
CASSEAAGRVTDTQYF | TGTGCCAGCAGTGAAGCGGCCGGGAGGGTGACAGATACGCAGTATTTT | TRBJ2-3 | . | TRBD2 | TRBV6-1
CASSQDIGGDTQYF | TGTGCCAGCAGCCAAGATATTGGAGGAGATACGCAGTATTTT | TRBJ2-3 | few | . | TRBV14
CASSLNGDYEQYF | TGCGCCAGCAGCTTGAACGGGGACTACGAGCAGTACTTC | TRBJ2-7 | once | . | TRBV5-1
CASSLAPGGTEAFF | TGTGCCAGCAGCTTAGCCCCAGGGGGAACTGAAGCTTTCTTT | TRBJ1-1 | . | TRBD1 | TRBV11-1
CSVEEYGRGSDNEQFF | TGCAGCGTTGAAGAGTATGGGAGGGGGTCCGACAATGAGCAGTTCTTC | TRBJ2-1 | . | . | TRBV29-1
CASSEGAGSGGETQYF | TGTGCCAGCAGTGAAGGGGCAGGGTCCGGGGGAGAGACCCAGTACTTC | TRBJ2-5 | . | . | TRBV6-1
CASSVAGYTEAFF | TGTGCCAGCAGCGTAGCGGGATACACTGAAGCTTTCTTT | TRBJ1-1 | once | . | TRBV9
CASSIPGEVEQYF | TGTGCCAGTAGTATTCCAGGGGAAGTCGAGCAGTACTTC | TRBJ2-7 | . | . | TRBV19
CASSVSRFNEKLFF | TGTGCCAGTAGTGTCTCCAGATTTAATGAAAAACTGTTTTTT | TRBJ1-4 | . | . | TRBV19
CAISIGGMNYEQYF | TGTGCCATCAGCATCGGGGGGATGAACTACGAGCAGTACTTC | TRBJ2-7 | many | TRBD2 | TRBV10-3
CASSSHAGGTEAFF | TGTGCCAGCAGCTCCCATGCGGGGGGAACTGAAGCTTTCTTT | TRBJ1-1 | . | . | TRBV7-3
CASRLTGSTGELFF | TGTGCCAGCCGTTTGACAGGGTCCACCGGGGAGCTGTTTTTT | TRBJ2-2 | . | TRBD1 | TRBV6-5
CASSRRDRDWVQYF | TGTGCCAGCAGCCGCCGGGACAGGGATTGGGTCCAGTACTTC | TRBJ2-5 | . | TRBD1 | TRBV7-8
CASSERGFYNSPLHF | TGTGCCAGCAGTGAAAGGGGGTTCTACAATTCACCCCTCCACTTT | TRBJ1-6 | once | . | TRBV2
CASTPRGLSVYEQYF | TGTGCCAGCACTCCCAGGGGGCTTTCGGTCTACGAGCAGTACTTC | TRBJ2-7 | . | TRBD1 | TRBV6-5
CSVVSDKSGELFF | TGCAGCGTTGTCTCGGACAAGTCCGGGGAGCTGTTTTTT | TRBJ2-2 | . | . | TRBV29-1
CASSPTYDSKGEKLFF | TGTGCCAGCAGTCCGACCTATGACTCGAAGGGGGAAAAACTGTTTTTT | TRBJ1-4 | . | . | TRBV25-1
CASSQDRVTDTQYF | TGTGCCAGCAGCCAGGACAGGGTAACAGATACGCAGTATTTT | TRBJ2-3 | once | TRBD1 | TRBV27
CASSLAGVDEPQHF | TGCGCCAGCAGCTTGGCCGGGGTTGATGAGCCCCAGCATTTT | TRBJ1-5 | . | . | TRBV5-1
CASGRQGAEKTFF | TGTGCCAGCGGGCGACAGGGGGCCGAAAAAACTTTCTTT | TRBJ1-1 | . | TRBD1 | TRBV12-3/TRBV12-4
CASSTDRVETQYF | TGTGCCAGCAGCACGGACAGGGTGGAGACCCAGTACTTC | TRBJ2-5 | . | TRBD1 | TRBV12-3/TRBV12-4